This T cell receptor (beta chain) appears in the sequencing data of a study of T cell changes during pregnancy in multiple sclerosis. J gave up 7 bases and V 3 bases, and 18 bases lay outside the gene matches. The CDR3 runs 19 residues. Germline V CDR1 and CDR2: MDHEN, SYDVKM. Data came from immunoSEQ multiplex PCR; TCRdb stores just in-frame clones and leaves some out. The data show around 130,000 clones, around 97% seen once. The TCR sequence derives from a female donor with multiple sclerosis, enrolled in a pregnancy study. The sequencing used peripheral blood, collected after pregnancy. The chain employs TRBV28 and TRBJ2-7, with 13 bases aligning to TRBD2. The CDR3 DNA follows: TGTGCCAGCAGTTTGGGGGGAGGACTAGCGGGAGCATTCCCCTCGGAGCAGTACTTC. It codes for CASSLGGGLAGAFPSEQYF.